These 10 T cell receptor beta chains were all obtained from the same sample, sequenced in a study of T cells after yellow fever vaccination. TCRdb re-analysed the 5' RACE reads in MiXCR, keeping a single row per CDR3 protein. The table includes roughly 32,000 distinct CDR3 sequences, less than 8.5% detected once. Specimen: PBMCs, either bulk or a sorted T-cell subset (CD4+, CD8+, memory, or dextramer-sorted; not recorded which), collected on the day of the first yellow fever vaccination. These receptors were taken from a man between 18 and 35 years old who received the YFV17D yellow fever vaccine.

This clonotype was seen many times. A junction boundary mismatches the germline segment, possibly from a read error. V is TRBV20-1 and J is TRBJ2-5; D may correspond to TRBD1 or TRBD2 (5 bases each). The germline V gene encodes CDR1 DFQATT and CDR2 SNEGSKA (reference sequence). The CDR3 spans 14 residues. The CDR3 spells CSAASPGTQGTQYF. The CDR3, as DNA: TGCAGTGCCGCCTCCCCTGGGACCCAAGGGACCCAGTACTTC.

This clonotype was counted at least ten times. The rearrangement joins TRBV5-6 to TRBJ2-3; a weak D match, TRBD2 (6 bases). Germline V gene sequence: CDR1 SGHDT, CDR2 YYEEEE. CDR3 length: 13 residues. The V and J ends lost 4 bases and 3 bases respectively, with 9 bases between them. The CDR3 reads CASSVAGTDTQYF. The CDR3 DNA is TGTGCCAGCAGCGTCGCGGGAACAGATACGCAGTATTTT.

This clonotype was detected a few times. The V and J genes are TRBV12-3 or TRBV12-4 and TRBJ1-1; TRBD1 is a possible D gene (5 bases). This CDR3 is 14 amino acids long. V was cut by 5 bases and J by 1 base, with 11 bases left in between. The DNA of the CDR3 is TGTGCCAGCAGTCTCAGCAGGGCGAACACTGAAGCTTTCTTT. Protein: CASSLSRANTEAFF.

This clonotype was detected a few times. This rearrangement joins TRBV18 to TRBJ2-7, with a weak D call TRBD1 (5 bases). The CDR3 totals 14 residues. Germline CDR1 KGHSH, CDR2 LQKENI. The V and J ends lost 2 bases and 2 bases respectively, with 10 bases between them. CDR3 sequence: CASSPWQGPYEQYF. CDR3 DNA: TGTGCCAGCTCACCATGGCAGGGTCCCTACGAGCAGTACTTC.

In this sample, this clonotype turned up many times. The rearrangement links TRBV4-1 to TRBJ2-2; D might be TRBD2 (6 bases). Germline lookup yields CDR1 MGHRA and CDR2 YSYEKL. CDR3 length equals 14 residues. Deletions cut 0 bases from V and 6 bases from J, with 8 bases between. This CDR3 reads CASSQDRGAGELFF. The CDR3 region has the DNA TGCGCCAGCAGCCAAGATCGCGGGGCCGGGGAGCTGTTTTTT.

In DNA, the CDR3 is TGTGCCAGCAATACGAGAGGGGCGGGCGCCATCTATGGCTACACCTTC. Its translation is CASNTRGAGAIYGYTF. The gene calls are TRBV5-5 and TRBJ1-2; D is possibly TRBD1 (5 bases). Per the germline V gene, CDR1 is SGHKS and CDR2 is YYEKEE (reference sequence). V shed 6 bases and J shed 4 bases, with 22 bases lying between them. There are 16 residues in the CDR3. The full variable domain, completed using reference TRBV5-5 and TRBJ1-2, is DAGVTQSPTHLIKTRGQQVTLRCSPISGHKSVSWYQQVLGQGPQFIFQYYEKEERGRGNFPDRFSARQFPNYSSELNVNALLLGDSALYLCASNTRGAGAIYGYTFGSGTRLTVV.

This clonotype was observed at least ten times. The chain carries TRBV12-3 or TRBV12-4 and TRBJ1-2; D remains ambiguous. CDR3 length: 13 residues. V lost 1 base, J lost 7 bases, and 10 bases lay in between. The CDR3 DNA is TGTGCCAGCAGTTTAGTTGGATTTGGTGGCTACACCTTC. It specifies CASSLVGFGGYTF.

Turning to this clonotype: A read error is possible here, since a much larger clone lies one base away. V gene TRBV27 combines with J gene TRBJ2-3; 11 nucleotides align to TRBD2. CDR1 is MNHEY, CDR2 SMNVEV, per germline (reference sequence). This CDR3 region has 17 residues. The DNA of the CDR3 is TGTACCAGCAGTTTAGAAGGAACTAGCGGGGGTTGGCATACGCAGTATTTT. Protein product: CTSSLEGTSGGWHTQYF.

This clonotype occurred many times. The gene calls are TRBV4-3 and TRBJ2-3; tentatively, D is TRBD1 or TRBD2 (5 bases each). Germline V CDR1 and CDR2: LGHNA, YSLEER. The CDR3 runs 18 residues. Trimming cost V 0 bases and J 6 bases, with 22 bases left between them. The CDR3 sequence is CASSQDARALSGADTQYF. The CDR3 nucleotides read TGCGCCAGCAGCCAAGATGCCCGCGCCCTATCCGGGGCGGATACGCAGTATTTT.

In this sample, this clonotype turned up many times. The rearrangement joins TRBV18 to TRBJ2-7, with unresolved D. V dropped 3 bases and J dropped 6 bases, with 12 bases sitting between them. Germline V gene lookup returns CDR1 KGHSH and CDR2 LQKENI. The CDR3 sequence is 13 residues long. The DNA for the CDR3 is TGTGCCAGCTCACCCCGACCGATAAGCGAGCAGTACGTC. It specifies CASSPRPISEQYV.